The clone carrying this T cell receptor (beta chain) was detected a few times. TCRdb's copy holds only in-frame clones and misses some; the assay was immunoSEQ multiplex PCR. The sample holds some 150,000 clones; roughly four fifths are singletons and the top ten take about 8%. The germline V gene encodes CDR1 MDHEN and CDR2 SYDVKM. This CDR3 comprises 19 residues. V shed 3 bases, J shed 0 bases, and the junction held 11 bases outside the gene matches. This sample is drawn from a study of blood T cell repertoires in COVID-19. For the study at large: COVID-19 samples, acute and convalescent, were from the United States, Italy and Spain. Nucleic acid was either cDNA or gDNA, and it came from T cells, B-cell-depleted T cells, or PBMCs.

This sequence originates from a human donor in a cohort sampled during active COVID-19. The sample taken for sequencing was peripheral blood. This chain joins TRBV28 and TRBJ1-6, with TRBD1 identical over 7 bases. The CDR3 coding sequence is TGTGCCAGCAGTTTGGCCCCGGGACAGCCGAGCTCCTATAATTCACCCCTCCACTTT. As protein: CASSLAPGQPSSYNSPLHF.